The rows below give T cell receptor beta chains drawn from one sample of a study of graft-versus-host responses after intestinal transplantation. The table came from immunoSEQ multiplex PCR; TCRdb's copy has only in-frame clones and leaves some out. The data hold more than 75,000 clones, with approximately 90% observed a single time. These receptors have no identified antigens. This material consisted of unstimulated CD4+ T cells sorted from spleen or lymph node cells, taken before transplant. Source of these receptors: a human donor who was the organ donor for an intestinal transplant. CDR3s include the opening cysteine and the closing phenylalanine or tryptophan. The order of the fields is D gene, clone size, V gene, J gene, CDR3 DNA, CDR3 protein. The D gene is left open where the match is weak. Expanded clones get a size class; other rows say once, few or many, or leave the size out.

TRBD1,NA,TRBV4-1,TRBJ1-3,TGCGCCAGCAGCCAAGATAACGGACAGGCCCGCTCTGGAAACACCATATATTTT,CASSQDNGQARSGNTIYF
TRBD1,once,TRBV19,TRBJ2-1,TGTGCCAGTAGACACAGGGGAAATGTGTACAATGAGCAGTTCTTC,CASRHRGNVYNEQFF
NA,once,TRBV19,TRBJ1-2,TGTGCCAGCACAGACCGGGAGCCGGATGGCTACACCTTC,CASTDREPDGYTF
TRBD1,NA,TRBV10-3,TRBJ1-3,TGTGCCACCCGGGACAGAACATTTAGTAGGGGAGCCGGAAACACCATATATTTT,CATRDRTFSRGAGNTIYF
NA,NA,TRBV9,TRBJ2-5,TGTGCCAGCAGCGTCCATAGCGGTTTACAAGAGACCCAGTACTTC,CASSVHSGLQETQYF
NA,once,TRBV27,TRBJ2-3,TGTGCCAGCAACTCCCGGGGTCGGGGGGATACGCAGTATTTT,CASNSRGRGDTQYF
NA,NA,TRBV5-1,TRBJ2-1,TGCGCCAGCAGCTTGGATCTGTACTCCTACAATGAGCAGTTCTTC,CASSLDLYSYNEQFF
TRBD2,NA,TRBV28,TRBJ2-1,TGTGCCAGCAGTCCAATGATAGCGGGAGGGCCTAACAATGAGCAGTTCTTC,CASSPMIAGGPNNEQFF
NA,NA,TRBV5-4,TRBJ2-7,TGTGCCAGCAGCTTGTATCCAGGGGTGGGGGAGCAGTACTTC,CASSLYPGVGEQYF
TRBD2,NA,TRBV30,TRBJ2-3,TGTGCCTGGAGTCGAAGGACTAGCGCAGATACGCAGTATTTT,CAWSRRTSADTQYF
NA,NA,TRBV28,TRBJ1-2,TGTGCCAGCAGTTTAGGCGGAAACTATGGCTACACCTTC,CASSLGGNYGYTF
NA,NA,TRBV28,TRBJ1-4,TGTGCCAGCAGTTCCCCGGACACGAATGAAAAACTGTTTTTT,CASSSPDTNEKLFF
TRBD2,NA,TRBV15,TRBJ2-3,TGTGCCACCAGCAGACTTAGCGGGGGGGCAGATACGCAGTATTTT,CATSRLSGGADTQYF
NA,NA,TRBV11-3,TRBJ2-1,TGTGCCAGCAGCTTAGCTGCGAGGCCCTACAATGAGCAGTTCTTC,CASSLAARPYNEQFF
TRBD2,once,TRBV2,TRBJ2-6,TGTGCCAGCAGTGTGTGGGGGGCTAGCGGGAGGCCCTCGGGTGGGGCCAACGTCCTGACTTTC,CASSVWGASGRPSGGANVLTF
TRBD1,NA,TRBV19,TRBJ2-7,TGTGCCAGTAGTATGGGGACAGGGAACTACGAGCAGTACTTC,CASSMGTGNYEQYF
NA,NA,TRBV9,TRBJ2-2,TGTGCCAGCAACTCCCATCCGGGGACGAACACCGGGGAGCTGTTTTTT,CASNSHPGTNTGELFF
NA,NA,TRBV7-8,TRBJ2-5,TGTGCCAGCAGCTTAGCAGGGGCTTACCAAGAGACCCAGTACTTC,CASSLAGAYQETQYF
NA,NA,TRBV18,TRBJ1-5,TGTGCCAGCTCAGAAACGGGCTGGAGGGATCAGCCCCAGCATTTT,CASSETGWRDQPQHF
NA,NA,TRBV10-1,TRBJ2-2,TGCGCCAGCAGCAGAACGACAGGCGGGGAGCTGTTTTTT,CASSRTTGGELFF
NA,once,TRBV28,TRBJ1-1,TGTGCCAGCAGTTGGAGTAGCAGGGGAGTCTCGAACACTGAAGCTTTCTTT,CASSWSSRGVSNTEAFF
NA,NA,TRBV5-1,TRBJ1-2,TGCGCCAGCAGCTTGGTGGCAGGGGATGGCTACACCTTC,CASSLVAGDGYTF
TRBD2,NA,TRBV28,TRBJ2-4,TGTGCCAGCAGTTTAGCGGGAGCGGTGGGCATTCAGTACTTC,CASSLAGAVGIQYF
TRBD2,NA,TRBV18,TRBJ2-7,TGTGCCAGCTCACCTATAACGGGGACTAGCGGGAGTAGGGCCTACGAGCAGTACTTC,CASSPITGTSGSRAYEQYF
TRBD1,NA,TRBV10-3,TRBJ2-5,TGTGCCATCAGAGGGACAGGATCGGAGACCCAGTACTTC,CAIRGTGSETQYF
TRBD1,NA,TRBV7-8,TRBJ1-5,TGTGCCAGCAGCTTAGGGACAGGGCTTCAGCCCCAGCATTTT,CASSLGTGLQPQHF
TRBD1,NA,TRBV11-2,TRBJ1-2,TGTGCCAGCAGCGCGACGGGACAGCAGATTTCATATGGCTACACCTTC,CASSATGQQISYGYTF
NA,NA,TRBV6-1,TRBJ1-4,TGTGCCAGCAGGCGGGGGTCGGAGGAAAAACTGTTTTTT,CASRRGSEEKLFF
TRBD1,once,TRBV10-2,TRBJ1-3,TGCGCCAGTTCTACAGGGGCCTCTGGAAACACCATATATTTT,CASSTGASGNTIYF